The source of this T cell receptor (beta chain) is a study of neoadjuvant anti-PD-1 for oral cavity cancer. About the study: Non-progressing patients received a fourth nivolumab dose near day 43, then surgery on days 50-56.

Blood libraries mostly used roughly 520 ng genomic DNA, six replicates each. Produced via immunoSEQ multiplex PCR; TCRdb's table is partial and in-frame only. Among around 81,000 clones listed, about four fifths were seen once. These newly diagnosed stage II-IVA oral cavity squamous cell carcinoma patients had no prior systemic or radiation treatment. The sequence was collected from a person between 40 and 80 years old with oral cavity squamous cell carcinoma. The specimen was PBMCs, collected before nivolumab (anti-PD-1) treatment.

The CDR3, as DNA: TGTGCCAGTAGTAATGGCAACCTAATCACAGATACGCAGTATTTT. Its protein product is CASSNGNLITDTQYF. V usage is TRBV19 and J usage is TRBJ2-3; D is undetermined. Germline-derived CDR1 and CDR2 are LNHDA and SQIVND (reference sequence). The V end lost 4 bases, the J end lost 2 bases, and 13 bases lay between the germline ends. The CDR3 sequence is 15 residues long.